This T cell receptor beta chain was captured by sequencing in a study of CD8+ T cells in alopecia areata. Study outcomes and limitations: Normal skin's resident alphabeta T cells are also sequenced in scalp samples. Among patients, TCR sharing was less clear than in mice, a difference possibly due in part to HLA diversity in the patient population.

Treatment indicated: oral pan-JAK inhibitor, 5-10 mg twice daily. RNA was extracted and reverse transcribed into cDNA as the sequencing template. Assay used: immunoSEQ multiplex PCR; TCRdb lists only in-frame clones, some missing. The data contain approximately 170,000 clones, about 60% of them singletons. This clone has just a few counts. Its antigen is not identified. The CDR3 has 13 amino acids. Germline V gene lookup returns CDR1 SGDLS and CDR2 YYNGEE. V was pared by 2 bases and J by 8 bases, with 13 bases between. J is TRBJ1-2 and V is TRBV9; no clear D gene. The receptor comes from a human donor with alopecia areata. Sequencing was performed on CD4+ T cells sorted from blood, taken at week 24, from a patient treated with tofacitinib. The CDR3 here is CASSVLDGVGYTF. DNA for the CDR3: TGTGCCAGCAGCGTCTTGGATGGGGTGGGCTACACCTTC.